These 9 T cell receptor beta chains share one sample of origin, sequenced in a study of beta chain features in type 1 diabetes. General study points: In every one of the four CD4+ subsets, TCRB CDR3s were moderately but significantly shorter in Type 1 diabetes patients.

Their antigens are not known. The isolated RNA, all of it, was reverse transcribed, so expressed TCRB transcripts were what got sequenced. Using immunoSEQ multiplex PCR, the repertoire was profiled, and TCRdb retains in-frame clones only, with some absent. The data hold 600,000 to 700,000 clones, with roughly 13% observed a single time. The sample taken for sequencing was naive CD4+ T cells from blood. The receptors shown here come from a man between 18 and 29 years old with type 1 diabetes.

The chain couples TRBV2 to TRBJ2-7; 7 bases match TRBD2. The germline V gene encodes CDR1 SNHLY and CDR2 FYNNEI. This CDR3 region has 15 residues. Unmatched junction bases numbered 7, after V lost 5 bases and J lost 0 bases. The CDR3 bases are TGTGCCAGCAGTCGGCTAGCGGTGAACTCCTACGAGCAGTACTTC. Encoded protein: CASSRLAVNSYEQYF.

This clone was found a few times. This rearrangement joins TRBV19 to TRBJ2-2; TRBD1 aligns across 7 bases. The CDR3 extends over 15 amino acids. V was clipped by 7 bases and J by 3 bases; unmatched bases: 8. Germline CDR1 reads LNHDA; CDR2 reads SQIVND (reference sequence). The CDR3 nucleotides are TGTGCCAGTACTGATATGGGACAGTACACCGGGGAGCTGTTTTTT. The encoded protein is CASTDMGQYTGELFF.

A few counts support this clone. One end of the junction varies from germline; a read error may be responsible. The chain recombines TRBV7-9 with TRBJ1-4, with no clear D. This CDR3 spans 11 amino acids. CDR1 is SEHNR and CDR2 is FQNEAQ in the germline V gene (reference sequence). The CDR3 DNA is TGTGCCAGCAGCACTACTGAAAAACTGTTTTTT. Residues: CASSTTEKLFF.

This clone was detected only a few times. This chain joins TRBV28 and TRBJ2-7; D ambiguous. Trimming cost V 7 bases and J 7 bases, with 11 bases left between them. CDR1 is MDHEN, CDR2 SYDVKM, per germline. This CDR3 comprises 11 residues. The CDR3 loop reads CASISVGEQYF. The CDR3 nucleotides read TGTGCCAGCATCTCTGTCGGGGAGCAGTACTTC.

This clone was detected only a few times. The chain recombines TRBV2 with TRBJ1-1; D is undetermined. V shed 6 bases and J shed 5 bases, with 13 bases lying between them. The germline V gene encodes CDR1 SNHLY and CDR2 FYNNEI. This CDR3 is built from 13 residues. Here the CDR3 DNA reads TGTGCCAGCAGCGCAAGATCTGGGACTGAAGCTTTCTTT. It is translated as CASSARSGTEAFF.

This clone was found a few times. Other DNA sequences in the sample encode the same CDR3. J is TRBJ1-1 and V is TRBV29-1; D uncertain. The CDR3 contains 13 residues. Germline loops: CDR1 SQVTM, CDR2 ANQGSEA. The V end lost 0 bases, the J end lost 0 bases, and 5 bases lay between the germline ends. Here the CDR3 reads CSVEDQMNTEAFF. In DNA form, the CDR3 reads TGCAGCGTTGAAGATCAGATGAACACTGAAGCTTTCTTT.

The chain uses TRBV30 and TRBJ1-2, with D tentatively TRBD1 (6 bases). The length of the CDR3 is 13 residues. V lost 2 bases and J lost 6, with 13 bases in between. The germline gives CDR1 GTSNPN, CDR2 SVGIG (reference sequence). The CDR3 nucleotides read TGTGCCTGGAGTCTCCTAGACAGGCATGGCTACACCTTC. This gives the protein CAWSLLDRHGYTF. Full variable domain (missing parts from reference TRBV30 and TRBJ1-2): SQTIHQWPATLVQPVGSPLSLECTVEGTSNPNLYWYRQAAGRGLQLLFYSVGIGQISSEVPQNLSASRPQDRQFILSSKKLLLSDSGFYLCAWSLLDRHGYTFGSGTRLTVV.

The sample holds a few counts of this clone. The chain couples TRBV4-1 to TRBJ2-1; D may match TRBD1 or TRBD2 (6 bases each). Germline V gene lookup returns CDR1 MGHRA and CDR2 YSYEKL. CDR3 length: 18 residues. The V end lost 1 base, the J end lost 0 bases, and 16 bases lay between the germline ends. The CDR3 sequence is CASSQVRGAKSSYNEQFF. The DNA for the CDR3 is TGCGCCAGCAGCCAAGTGAGGGGGGCCAAAAGCTCCTACAATGAGCAGTTCTTC.

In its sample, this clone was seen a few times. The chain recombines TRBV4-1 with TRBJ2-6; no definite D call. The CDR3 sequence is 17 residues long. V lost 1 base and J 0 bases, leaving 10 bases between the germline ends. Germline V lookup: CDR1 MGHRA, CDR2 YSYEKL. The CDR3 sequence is CASSQGLEPSGANVLTF. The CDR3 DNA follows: TGCGCCAGCAGCCAAGGGTTGGAGCCCTCTGGGGCCAACGTCCTGACTTTC.